This TCR beta chain was recovered during a study of T cells expressing NK-cell markers (dated by TCRdb to 2018 to 2020). For the study in its entirety: TCR beta-chain repertoires were profiled in sorted CD3+CD56+NKG2C+, CD3+CD56+NKG2C- and CD3+CD56-NKG2C+ T-cell subsets from eight donors. Of the eight sequenced donors, seven were found to be HCMV-seropositive and one was found to be HCMV-seronegative. All eight donors whose samples were sequenced were randomly selected healthy volunteers, three of them men and five women. Libraries were sequenced as 2 x 150 bp reads on Illumina HiSeq 2000/2500, MiSeq or NextSeq. Overall results and qualifications from the work: For 5 or 6 donors, the dominant CD3+CD56+NKG2C+ clonotypes were among the top 10 CD8+ clonotypes and accounted for about 1.0-8% of CD8+ T cells. Whether the expanded NKG2C-expressing T cell clones were specific for HCMV antigens was left unclear. Those dominant clonotypes were again the most abundant among CD3+CD56-NKG2C+ cells in a handful of donors, at about 25-60.1%.

For CDR1 and CDR2, the germline V gene lists ENHRY and SYGVKD. Spanning cysteine to phenylalanine, the CDR3 consists of 14 amino acids. The protein alone is recorded here. Worth noting for this clonotype: Its binding antigen is unknown.

To determine HCMV serostatus, a commercial ELISA kit was used to detect HCMV-specific IgG in serum. Peripheral blood mononuclear cells were isolated from blood by Ficoll density gradient centrifugation. The instrument given in TCRdb is Illumina HiSeq 2000. TCR beta cDNA libraries were made by 5'RACE template switching that added a universal primer site and unique molecular identifiers. cDNA synthesis was primed from the TCR beta constant segment and was followed by two successive PCR amplification steps. The source study handled its data this way. Reads were demultiplexed and grouped by UMI with MIGEC, and clonotypes were assembled and quantified with MiTCR. To remove erroneous sequences, TCR cDNA sequences were retained only when supported by two or more reads. Downstream repertoire analysis used the tcR package, and clonotypes were matched across fractions by CDR3 nucleotide sequence plus V segment. VDJmatch was used to annotate antigen specificity against VDJdb, with one amino acid substitution allowed in CDR3. TCRdb reprocessed the reads and provides one entry for every CDR3 protein sequence; no DNA is given. TCRdb's processing, not the authors', yielded these V and J calls. For this sample, the table gives a few hundred thousand distinct CDR3 sequences. The leading ten clones occupy roughly 3.5% of the sample.

The sequence joins TRBV10-3 to TRBJ2-2; TCRdb's D gene call, TRBD1, goes unchecked for lack of DNA. This TCR was sampled from a man younger than 35 in good health. Donor details come from another sample of the same person, matched by shared clones. Sequencing was done on a sample of blood T cells: a sorted CD56 or NKG2C T cell subset, CD4+ or CD8+ T cells, or bulk PBMC T cells (not recorded which). The CDR3 here reads CAISDQGLAGELFF.